This TCR beta chain originates from a study of shared clonotypes between healthy human individuals. Study background: The donor pool was made up of two women and three men aged 18 to 49. Used for every donor were three CD4 naive, three CD4 memory, two CD8 naive and one CD8 memory plate.

The V end was cut by 2 bases, the J end by 4 bases, with 14 bases between. CDR1 and CDR2 from the germline V gene are LGHNA and YSLEER. The CDR3 totals 16 residues. This clone has just one count. At the deep level, the assay was run. The authors' processing: ImmunoSEQ sequences covered only the junction and lacked quality scores; filtering therefore differed. Data came from immunoSEQ multiplex PCR; TCRdb stores just in-frame clones and leaves some out. From that table come the V and J calls and clone size; the DNA was used to work out D and trimming. The repertoire has about 1.5 million clones, roughly 98% of them found once; the top ten carry roughly 0.4%.

V is TRBV4-3 and J is TRBJ2-2, with D perhaps matching TRBD1 (6 bases). The sequencing sample was made of naive CD4+ T cells sorted from blood. Subset here: CD45RA+ positively selected. The sequence was collected from a man aged 25 to 45 in good health. CDR3 in DNA: TGCGCCAGCAGCCAACCGACAGGAGCATTCACCGGGGAGCTGTTTTTT. Translation: CASSQPTGAFTGELFF.